This passage covers 2 T cell receptor beta chains from one sample sequenced in a study of cytomegalovirus exposure and HLA in healthy donors. Profiling relied on immunoSEQ multiplex PCR, and the TCRdb table lists in-frame clones only, not all of them. The sample includes 200,000 to 250,000 clones, around 78% of them seen just once. Sequencing was performed on PBMCs. The receptor set was obtained from a woman under 30 in good health and CMV-seronegative.

The genes are TRBV5-1 and TRBJ1-4; the match to TRBD1 covers 10 bases. CDR1 is SGHRS and CDR2 is YFSETQ in the germline V gene. CDR3 length equals 15 residues. After removal of 3 bases from V and 6 bases from J, the junction contained 5 bases not matched to a gene. The CDR3 region has the DNA TGCGCCAGCAGCTCGAGGACAGGGGGGGATGAAAAACTGTTTTTT. It translates to CASSSRTGGDEKLFF.

In this sample, this clone turned up many times. V and J are TRBV13 and TRBJ1-6; D is possibly TRBD1 (5 bases). Germline V gene data show CDR1 as PRHDT and CDR2 as FYEKMQ (reference sequence). Trimming took 6 bases from V and 10 from J, leaving 16 bases between them. The CDR3 has 14 residues. Here the CDR3 reads CASSESGPRSPLHF. The CDR3 DNA sequence: TGTGCCAGCAGTGAATCGGGACCTCGATCACCCCTCCACTTT.